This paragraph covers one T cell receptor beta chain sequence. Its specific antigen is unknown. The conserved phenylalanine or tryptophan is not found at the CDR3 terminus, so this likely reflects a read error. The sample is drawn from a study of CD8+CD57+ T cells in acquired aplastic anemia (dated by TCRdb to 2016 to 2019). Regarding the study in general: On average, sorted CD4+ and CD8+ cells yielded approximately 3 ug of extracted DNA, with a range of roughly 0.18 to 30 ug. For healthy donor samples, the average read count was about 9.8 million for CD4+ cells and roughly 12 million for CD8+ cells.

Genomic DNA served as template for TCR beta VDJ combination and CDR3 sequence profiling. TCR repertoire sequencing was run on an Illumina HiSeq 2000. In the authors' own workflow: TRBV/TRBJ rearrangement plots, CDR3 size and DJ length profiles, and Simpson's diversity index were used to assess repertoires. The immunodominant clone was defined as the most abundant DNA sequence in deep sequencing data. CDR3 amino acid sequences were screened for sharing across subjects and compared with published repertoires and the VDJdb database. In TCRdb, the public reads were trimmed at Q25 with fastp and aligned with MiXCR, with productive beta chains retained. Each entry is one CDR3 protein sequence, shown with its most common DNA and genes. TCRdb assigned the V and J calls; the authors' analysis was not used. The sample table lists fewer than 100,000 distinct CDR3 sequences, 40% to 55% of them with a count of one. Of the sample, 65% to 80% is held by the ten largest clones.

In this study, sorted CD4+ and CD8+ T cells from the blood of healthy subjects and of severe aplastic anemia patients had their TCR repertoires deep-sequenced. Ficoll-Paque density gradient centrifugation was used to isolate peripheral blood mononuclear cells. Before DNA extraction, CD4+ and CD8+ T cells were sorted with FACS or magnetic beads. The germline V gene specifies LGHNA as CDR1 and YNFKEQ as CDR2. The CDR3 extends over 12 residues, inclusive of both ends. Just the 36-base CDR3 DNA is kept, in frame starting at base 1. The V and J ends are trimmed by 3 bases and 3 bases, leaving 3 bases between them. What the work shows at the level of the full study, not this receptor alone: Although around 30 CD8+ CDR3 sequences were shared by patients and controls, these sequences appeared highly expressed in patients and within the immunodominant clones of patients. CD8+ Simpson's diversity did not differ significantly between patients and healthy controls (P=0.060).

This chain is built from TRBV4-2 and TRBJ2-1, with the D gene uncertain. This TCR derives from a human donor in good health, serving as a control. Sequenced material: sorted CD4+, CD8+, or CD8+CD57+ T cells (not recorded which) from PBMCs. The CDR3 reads CASSQGYNEQFL. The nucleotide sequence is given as TGTGCCAGCAGCCAGGGCTACAATGAGCAGTTCCTC.